This T cell receptor beta chain emerged from a study of T cell repertoires in cytomegalovirus infection. Study-level information: Public signatures in TCR beta pointed to CMV infection and matching HLA type. Points from the study as a whole: There were carriers of CMV plus the relevant HLA, and cumulative public TCR beta family frequency identified them. CMV-specific TCR beta clonotypes restricted by HLA-C dominated the ex vivo response.

This CDR3 has 16 residues. Germline-derived CDR1 and CDR2 are SGHTA and FQGNSA. This clonotype came up once. Its antigen is unknown. A read error may account for a junction end that differs from germline. MiXCR, run by TCRdb on the reads, gives a single entry per CDR3 protein. The sample carries some 560,000 distinct CDR3 sequences, around 40% recorded once. This clonotype was obtained from a human donor in good health (CMV status not recorded). Some clones in this sample may be carry-over from other donors' samples. This rearrangement joins TRBV7-2 to TRBJ2-3, with a possible D match to TRBD2 (5 bases). The sample was cultured PBMCs, taken from culture after CMV antigen stimulation. CDR3 loop: CSSSQGLQASTDTQYF. The CDR3 coding sequence is TGTTCCAGCAGCCAAGGACTGCAAGCCAGCACAGATACGCAGTATTTT.